This T cell receptor beta chain was profiled in a study of T cell repertoires in cytomegalovirus infection. Study results and caveats: Predominance within the ex vivo response was attributable to HLA-C-restricted CMV-specific TCR beta clonotypes.

Many counts were recorded for this clonotype. No antigen is known for it. The CDR3 consists of 16 residues. Unmatched junction bases numbered 5, after V lost 4 bases and J lost 0 bases. Germline V gene sequence: CDR1 SGHTA, CDR2 FQGNSA. TCRdb re-analysed the reads in MiXCR, keeping a single row per CDR3 protein. The table records around 78,000 distinct CDR3 sequences, 24% of them present only once. Sample: CD8+ T cells from cultured PBMCs, taken from culture after CMV antigen stimulation. This TCR came from a human donor in good health (CMV status not recorded). Some clones in this sample may be carry-over from other donors' samples. The chain is built from TRBV7-2 and TRBJ2-1, with 8 bases fitting TRBD2. The CDR3 DNA sequence: TGTGCCAGCAGCTCCGGACTAGCCAGCTCCTACAATGAGCAGTTCTTC. Translating gives CASSSGLASSYNEQFF. Drawing the rest from reference TRBV7-2 and TRBJ2-1, the complete variable domain is GAGVSQSPSNKVTEKGKDVELRCDPISGHTALYWYRQSLGQGLEFLIYFQGNSAPDKSGLPSDRFSAERTGGSVSTLTIQRTQQEDSAVYLCASSSGLASSYNEQFFGPGTRLTVL.